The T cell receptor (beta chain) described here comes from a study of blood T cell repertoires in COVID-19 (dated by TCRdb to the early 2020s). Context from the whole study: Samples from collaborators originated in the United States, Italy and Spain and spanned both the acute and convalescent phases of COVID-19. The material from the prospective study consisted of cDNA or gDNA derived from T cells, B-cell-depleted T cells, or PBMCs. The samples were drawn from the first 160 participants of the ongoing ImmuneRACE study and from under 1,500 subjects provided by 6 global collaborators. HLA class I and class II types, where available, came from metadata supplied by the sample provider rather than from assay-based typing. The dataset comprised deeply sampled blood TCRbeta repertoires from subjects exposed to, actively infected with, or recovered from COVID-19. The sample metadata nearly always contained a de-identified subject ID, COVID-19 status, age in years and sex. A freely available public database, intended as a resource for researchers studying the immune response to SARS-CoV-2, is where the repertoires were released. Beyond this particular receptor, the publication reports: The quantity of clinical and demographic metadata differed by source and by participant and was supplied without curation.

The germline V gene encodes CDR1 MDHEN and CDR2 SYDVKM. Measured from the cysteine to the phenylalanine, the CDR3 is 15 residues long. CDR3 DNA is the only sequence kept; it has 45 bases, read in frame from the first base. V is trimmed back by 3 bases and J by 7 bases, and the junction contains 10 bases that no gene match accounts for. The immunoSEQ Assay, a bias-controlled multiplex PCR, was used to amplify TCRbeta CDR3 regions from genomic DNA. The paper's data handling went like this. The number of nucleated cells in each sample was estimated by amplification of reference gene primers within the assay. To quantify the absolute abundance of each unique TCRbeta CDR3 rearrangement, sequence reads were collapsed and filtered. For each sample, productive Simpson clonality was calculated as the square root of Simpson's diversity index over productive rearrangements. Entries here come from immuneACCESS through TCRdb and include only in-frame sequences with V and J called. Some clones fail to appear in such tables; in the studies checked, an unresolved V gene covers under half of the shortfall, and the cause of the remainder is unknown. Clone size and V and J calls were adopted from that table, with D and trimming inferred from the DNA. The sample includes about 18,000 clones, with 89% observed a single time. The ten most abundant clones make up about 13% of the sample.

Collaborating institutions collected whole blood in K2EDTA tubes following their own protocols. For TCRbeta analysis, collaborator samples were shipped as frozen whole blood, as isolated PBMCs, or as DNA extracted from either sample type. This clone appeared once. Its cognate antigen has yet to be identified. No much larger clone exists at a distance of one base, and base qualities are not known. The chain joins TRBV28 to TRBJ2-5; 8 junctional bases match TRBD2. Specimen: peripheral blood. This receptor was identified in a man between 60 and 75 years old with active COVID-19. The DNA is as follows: TGTGCCAGCAGTTTGACGCGCGGGGGGAAGGGGACCCAGTACTTC. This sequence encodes CASSLTRGGKGTQYF.